The T cell receptor beta chain described here comes from a study of lymphopenia after photon versus proton radiotherapy. Study-level points and caveats: Only patients who died were analyzed for survival; proton advantage is unproven.

A remark on this clone: Its antigen is undetermined.

Method: immunoSEQ multiplex PCR; TCRdb's copy keeps in-frame clones and lacks some. The sample shows several thousand clones, 90% to 95% of them seen only once. This CDR3 has 10 residues. Trimming left V 6 bases short and J 1 base short, with 1 base between. Looked up from germline, CDR1 is LGHNT and CDR2 is FRNRAP. This sequence joins TRBV12-5 and TRBJ2-7; D ambiguous. The receptor comes from a man aged 55 to 70 with cholangiocarcinoma. This specimen was peripheral blood, taken from a patient treated with photon-based radiotherapy. The CDR3 DNA is TGTGCTAGTGGGTCCTACGAGCAGTACTTC. It encodes CASGSYEQYF.